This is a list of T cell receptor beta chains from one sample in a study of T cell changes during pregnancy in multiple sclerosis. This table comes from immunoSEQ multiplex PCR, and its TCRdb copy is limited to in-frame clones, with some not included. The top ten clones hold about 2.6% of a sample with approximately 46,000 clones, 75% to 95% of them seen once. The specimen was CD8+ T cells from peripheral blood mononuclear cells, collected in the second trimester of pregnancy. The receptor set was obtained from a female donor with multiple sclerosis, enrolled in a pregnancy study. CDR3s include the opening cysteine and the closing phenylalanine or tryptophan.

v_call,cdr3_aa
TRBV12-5,CASGLAGWNEQFF
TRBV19,CASTVDWEVNEQFF
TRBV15,CATRHRNEQFF
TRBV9,CASSVGTGARLQETQYF
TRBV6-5,CASSYSTGDTQYF
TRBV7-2,CASSLAAGRNQPQHF
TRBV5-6,CASRGPRDTEAFF
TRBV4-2,CASSPTISSGNEQYF
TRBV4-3,CASSRDTTNEKLFF
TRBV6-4,CASSGQTSGGDTGELFF
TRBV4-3,CASSQGTGTTLLDTEAFF
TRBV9,CASSLSSGGPMYF
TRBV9,CASSVVSGGAGETQYF
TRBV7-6,CASRSGSGNTEAFF
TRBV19,CASTDTGNTEAFF
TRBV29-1,CSVEVGQGVEQYF
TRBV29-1,CSVPPGTGPYEQYF
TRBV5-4,CASSPGGRMNTGELFF
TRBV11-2,CASSLVGQGASEQYF
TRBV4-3,CASSQDWLVQSNQPQHF
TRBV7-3,CASSYRGGNTEAFF
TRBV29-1,CSVVSGGNTDTQYF
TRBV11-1,CASSLVGGTTDTQYF
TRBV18,CASSPRQGTDTQYF
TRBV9,CASSVAGGSTDTQYF
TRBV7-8,CASSSSGNEQFF
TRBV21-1,CASSKGAGGGGRHEETQYF
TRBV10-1,CASKKGTGVCGYTF
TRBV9,CASSAGRQGGAYGYTF
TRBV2,CASSETWDTGNQPQHF
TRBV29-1,CSVTGGIEDGRYNEQFF
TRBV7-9,CASSADAGTGGTGELFF
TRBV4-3,CASSQDSTEAFF
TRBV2,CASRQPGQGLEQYF
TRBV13,CASSGDHRSRNEKLFF
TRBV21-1,CASPVRGGPANYGYTF
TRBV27,CASRHRPGQGFSGYGYTF
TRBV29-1,CSVGIRGGETQYF
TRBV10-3,CAISEDLAGVNEQFF
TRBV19,CASSARSGILYGYTF
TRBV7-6,CASVGQGYTEAFF
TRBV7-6,CASSLQVAARGTNEKLFF
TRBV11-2,CASSLGWTGVSDTQYF
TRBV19,CASRWRDSFGELFF
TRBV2,CASSEIPGQGSGYTF
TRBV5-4,CASSLGADRAYEQYF
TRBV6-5,CASRGPPDGYTF
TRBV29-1,CSVREAESTEAFF
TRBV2,CASTSAYEQYF